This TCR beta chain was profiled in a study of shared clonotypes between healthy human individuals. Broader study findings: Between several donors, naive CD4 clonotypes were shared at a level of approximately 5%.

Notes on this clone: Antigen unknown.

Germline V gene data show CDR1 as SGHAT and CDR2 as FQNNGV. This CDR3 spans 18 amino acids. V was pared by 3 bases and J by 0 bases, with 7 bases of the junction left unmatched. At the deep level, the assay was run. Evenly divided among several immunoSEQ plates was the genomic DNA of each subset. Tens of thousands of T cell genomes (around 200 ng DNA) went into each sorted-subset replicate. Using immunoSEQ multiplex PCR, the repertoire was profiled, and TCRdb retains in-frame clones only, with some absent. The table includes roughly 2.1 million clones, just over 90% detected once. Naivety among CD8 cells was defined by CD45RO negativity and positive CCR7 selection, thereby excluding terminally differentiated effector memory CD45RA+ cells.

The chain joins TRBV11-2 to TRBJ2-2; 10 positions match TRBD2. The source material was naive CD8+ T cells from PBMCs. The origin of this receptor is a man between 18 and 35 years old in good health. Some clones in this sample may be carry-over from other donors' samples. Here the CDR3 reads CASSLYPSGSANTGELFF. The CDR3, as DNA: TGTGCCAGCAGCTTGTACCCTAGCGGGAGCGCGAACACCGGGGAGCTGTTTTTT.